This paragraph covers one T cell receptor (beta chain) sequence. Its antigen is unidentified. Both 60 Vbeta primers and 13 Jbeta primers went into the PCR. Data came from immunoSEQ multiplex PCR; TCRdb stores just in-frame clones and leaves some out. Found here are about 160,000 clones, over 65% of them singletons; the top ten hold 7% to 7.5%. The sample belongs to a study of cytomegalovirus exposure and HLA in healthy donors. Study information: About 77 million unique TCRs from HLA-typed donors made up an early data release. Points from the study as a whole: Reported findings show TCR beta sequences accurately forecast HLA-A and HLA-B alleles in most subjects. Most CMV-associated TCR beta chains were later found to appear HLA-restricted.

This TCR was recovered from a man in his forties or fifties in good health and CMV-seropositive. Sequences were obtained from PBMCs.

This chain's CDR3 is CASSPTGGPTDTQYF. DNA for the CDR3: TGTGCCAGCAGCCCTACCGGGGGGCCCACAGATACGCAGTATTTT. V is TRBV7-9 and J is TRBJ2-3, with D tentatively TRBD2 (7 bases). The length of the CDR3 is 15 residues. Germline CDR1 and CDR2: SEHNR and FQNEAQ (reference sequence). V lost 5 bases, J lost 2 bases, and 14 bases lay in between.